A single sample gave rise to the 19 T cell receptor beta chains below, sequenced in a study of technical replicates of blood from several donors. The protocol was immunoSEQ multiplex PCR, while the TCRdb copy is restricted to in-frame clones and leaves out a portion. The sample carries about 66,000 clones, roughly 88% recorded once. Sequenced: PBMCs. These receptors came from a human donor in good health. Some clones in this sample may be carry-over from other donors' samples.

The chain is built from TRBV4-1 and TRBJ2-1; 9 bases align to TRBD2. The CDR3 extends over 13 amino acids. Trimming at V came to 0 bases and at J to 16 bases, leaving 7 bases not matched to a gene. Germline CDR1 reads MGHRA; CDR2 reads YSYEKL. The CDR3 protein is CASSQELAGATFF. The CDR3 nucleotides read TGCGCCAGCAGCCAAGAATTAGCGGGAGCGACTTTCTTC.

CDR3 DNA sequence: TGTGCCAGCAGCTTGGTTGGCATGAACACTGAAGCTTTCTTT. It is translated as CASSLVGMNTEAFF. The chain is built from TRBV5-4 and TRBJ1-1, with D unclear. In germline, CDR1 is SGHNT, CDR2 YYREEE (reference sequence). The CDR3 extends over 14 amino acids. The V gene lost 0 bases and the J gene lost 0 bases, with 6 bases spanning the gap.

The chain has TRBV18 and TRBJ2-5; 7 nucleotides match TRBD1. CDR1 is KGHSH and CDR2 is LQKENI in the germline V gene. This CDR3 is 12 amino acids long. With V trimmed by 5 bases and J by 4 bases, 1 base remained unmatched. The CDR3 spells CASSRDRETQYF. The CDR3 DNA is TGTGCCAGCTCAAGGGACAGAGAGACCCAGTACTTC.

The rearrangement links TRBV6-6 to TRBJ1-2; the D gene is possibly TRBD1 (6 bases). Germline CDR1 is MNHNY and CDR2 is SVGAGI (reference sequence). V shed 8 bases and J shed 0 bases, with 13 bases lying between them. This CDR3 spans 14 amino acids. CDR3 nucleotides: TGTGCCAGCCACCCGGGACAATCTAACTATGGCTACACCTTC. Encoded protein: CASHPGQSNYGYTF.

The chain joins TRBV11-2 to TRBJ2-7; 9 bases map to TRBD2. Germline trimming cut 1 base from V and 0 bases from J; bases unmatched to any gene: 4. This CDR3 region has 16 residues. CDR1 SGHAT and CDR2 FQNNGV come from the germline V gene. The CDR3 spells CASSLVLAGVSYEQYF. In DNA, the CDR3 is TGTGCCAGCAGCTTAGTCTTAGCGGGAGTCTCCTACGAGCAGTACTTC. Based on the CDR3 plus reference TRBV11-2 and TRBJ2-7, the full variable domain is EAGVAQSPRYKIIEKRQSVAFWCNPISGHATLYWYQQILGQGPKLLIQFQNNGVVDDSQLPKDRFSAERLKGVDSTLKIQPAKLEDSAVYLCASSLVLAGVSYEQYFGPGTRLTVT.

CDR3: CASSWAASPGTQYF. CDR3 nucleotide sequence: TGTGCCAGCAGTTGGGCTGCCTCCCCAGGGACCCAGTACTTC. This chain links TRBV27 with TRBJ2-5; D is unresolved. Per the germline V gene, CDR1 is MNHEY and CDR2 is SMNVEV (reference sequence). The ends were cut back, 4 bases at V and 7 bases at J, with 16 bases in the middle. CDR3 size: 14 residues.

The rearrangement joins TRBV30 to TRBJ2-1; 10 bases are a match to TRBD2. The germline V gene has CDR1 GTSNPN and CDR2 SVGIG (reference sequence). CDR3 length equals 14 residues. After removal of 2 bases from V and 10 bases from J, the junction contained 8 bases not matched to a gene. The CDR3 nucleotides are TGTGCCTGGAGTCGGACTAGCGGAAGTGGAGAGCAGTTCTTC. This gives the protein CAWSRTSGSGEQFF.

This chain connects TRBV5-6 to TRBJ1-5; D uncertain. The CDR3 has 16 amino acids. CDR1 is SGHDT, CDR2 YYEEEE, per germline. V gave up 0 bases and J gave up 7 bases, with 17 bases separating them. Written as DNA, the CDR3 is TGTGCCAGCAGCTTGGCCGAGCGAGCATCGGGACAGCCCCAGCATTTT. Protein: CASSLAERASGQPQHF.

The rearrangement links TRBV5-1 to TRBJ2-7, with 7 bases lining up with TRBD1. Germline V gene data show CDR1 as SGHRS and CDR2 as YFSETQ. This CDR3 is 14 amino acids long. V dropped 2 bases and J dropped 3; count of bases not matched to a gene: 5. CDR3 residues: CASSLRQGDYEQYF. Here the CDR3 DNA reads TGCGCCAGCAGCTTAAGACAGGGAGACTACGAGCAGTACTTC.

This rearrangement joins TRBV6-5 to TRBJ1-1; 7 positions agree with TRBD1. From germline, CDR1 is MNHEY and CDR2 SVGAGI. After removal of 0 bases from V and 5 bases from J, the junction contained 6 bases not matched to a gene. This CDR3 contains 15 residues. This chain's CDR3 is CASSYSTPGGTEAFF. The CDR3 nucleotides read TGTGCCAGCAGTTACTCTACCCCAGGGGGAACTGAAGCTTTCTTT.

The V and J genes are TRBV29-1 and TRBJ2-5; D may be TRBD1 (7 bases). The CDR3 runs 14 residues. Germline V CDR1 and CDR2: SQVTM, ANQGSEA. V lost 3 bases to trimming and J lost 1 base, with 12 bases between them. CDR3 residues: CSVERGQFQETQYF. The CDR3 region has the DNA TGCAGCGTTGAGCGGGGACAGTTCCAAGAGACCCAGTACTTC.

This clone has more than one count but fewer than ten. The DNA for the CDR3 is TGCAGCGTTGAAGATCCACAGGAGGGCACTGAAGCTTTCTTT. It translates to CSVEDPQEGTEAFF. The chain carries TRBV29-1 and TRBJ1-1, with D perhaps matching TRBD1 (5 bases). This CDR3 is built from 14 residues. Germline assignment: CDR1 SQVTM and CDR2 ANQGSEA. Trimming shortened V by 0 bases and J by 4 bases, and 12 bases separated the two germline ends.

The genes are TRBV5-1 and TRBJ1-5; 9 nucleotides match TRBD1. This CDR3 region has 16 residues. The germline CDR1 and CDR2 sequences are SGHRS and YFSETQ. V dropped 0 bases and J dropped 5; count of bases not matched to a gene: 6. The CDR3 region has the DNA TGCGCCAGCAGCTTGGTGGCTGGACAGGGGTATCAGCCCCAGCATTTT. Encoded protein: CASSLVAGQGYQPQHF.

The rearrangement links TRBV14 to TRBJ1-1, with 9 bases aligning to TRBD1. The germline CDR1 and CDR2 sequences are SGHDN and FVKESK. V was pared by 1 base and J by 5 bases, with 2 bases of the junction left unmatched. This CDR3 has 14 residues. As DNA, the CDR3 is TGTGCCAGCAGCCAAGGGACAGGGGCGACTGAAGCTTTCTTT. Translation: CASSQGTGATEAFF. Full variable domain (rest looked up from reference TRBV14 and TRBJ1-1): EAGVTQFPSHSVIEKGQTVTLRCDPISGHDNLYWYRRVMGKEIKFLLHFVKESKQDESGMPNNRFLAERTGGTYSTLKVQPAELEDSGVYFCASSQGTGATEAFFGQGTRLTVV.

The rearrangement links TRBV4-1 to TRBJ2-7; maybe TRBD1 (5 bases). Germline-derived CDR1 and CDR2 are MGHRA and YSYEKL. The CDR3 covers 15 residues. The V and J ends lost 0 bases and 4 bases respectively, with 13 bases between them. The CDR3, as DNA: TGCGCCAGCAGCCAAGATCAGGGTACAGATTACGAGCAGTACTTC. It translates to CASSQDQGTDYEQYF.

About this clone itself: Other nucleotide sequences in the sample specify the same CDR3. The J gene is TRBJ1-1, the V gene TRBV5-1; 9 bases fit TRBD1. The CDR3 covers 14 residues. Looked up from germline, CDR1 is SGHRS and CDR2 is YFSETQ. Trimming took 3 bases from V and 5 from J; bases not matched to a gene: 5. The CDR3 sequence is CASSSGQGGTEAFF. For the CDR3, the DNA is TGCGCCAGCAGCTCGGGACAGGGCGGGACTGAAGCTTTCTTT.

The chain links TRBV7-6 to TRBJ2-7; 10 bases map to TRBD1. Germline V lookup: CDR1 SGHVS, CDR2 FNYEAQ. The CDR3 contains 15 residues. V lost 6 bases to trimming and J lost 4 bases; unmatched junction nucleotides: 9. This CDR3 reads CASSSGRDRGYEQYF. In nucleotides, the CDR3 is TGTGCCAGCAGTAGTGGCCGGGACAGGGGATACGAGCAGTACTTC.

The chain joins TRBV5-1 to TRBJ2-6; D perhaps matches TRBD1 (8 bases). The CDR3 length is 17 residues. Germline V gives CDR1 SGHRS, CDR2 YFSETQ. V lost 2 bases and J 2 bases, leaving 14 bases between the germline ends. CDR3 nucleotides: TGCGCCAGCAGCTTTGGACAGGGAGGGGCTGGGGCCAACGTCCTGACTTTC. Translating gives CASSFGQGGAGANVLTF.

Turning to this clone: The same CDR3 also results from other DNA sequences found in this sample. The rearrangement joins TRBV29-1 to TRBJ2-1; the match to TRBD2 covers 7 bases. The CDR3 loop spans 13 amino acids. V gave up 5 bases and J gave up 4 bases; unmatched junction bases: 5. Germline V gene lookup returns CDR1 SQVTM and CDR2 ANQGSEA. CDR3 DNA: TGCAGCGTTTCCAGCGGGAATTACAATGAGCAGTTCTTC. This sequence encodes CSVSSGNYNEQFF.